This T cell receptor beta chain comes out of a study of graft-versus-host responses after intestinal transplantation. Study-wide findings and caveats: The authors found GvH clones in recipient marrow, some appearing first in ileum or blood. Allografts of one patient group, those with graft-donor T cell macrochimerism, had high graft-versus-host to host-versus-graft clonal ratios.

Measured with immunoSEQ multiplex PCR; TCRdb has only the in-frame clones, and not every one. The table has tens of thousands of clones, roughly nine tenths seen once. As concerns this clone: Its target is not known.

The sequences come from unstimulated CD4+ T cells sorted from spleen or lymph node cells, collected before transplant. The source is a human donor who was the organ donor for an intestinal transplant.

The CDR3 is CASSSGQGVGEQYF. The CDR3 DNA reads TGCGCCAGCTCCTCGGGACAGGGGGTGGGAGAGCAGTACTTC. J is TRBJ2-7 and V is TRBV5-1; 11 nucleotides agree with TRBD1. V shed 7 bases, J shed 7 bases, and the junction held 10 bases outside the gene matches. The CDR3 runs 14 residues. Per germline, CDR1 SGHRS and CDR2 YFSETQ.